This TCR beta chain appears in the sequencing data of a study of type 1 regulatory T cells. At the level of the study: An in vitro protocol generated T-allo10, a Tr1-enriched, alloantigen-specific CD4 T cell product.

This clonotype came up many times. Its target is not known. The study, taken as a whole, reports: Type 1 regulatory T cells had a more restricted TCR repertoire than non-type 1 regulatory T cells.

MiXCR was run by TCRdb on the reads, yielding one entry per CDR3 protein. The data hold tens of thousands of distinct CDR3 sequences, with more than 10% observed a single time. Trimming left V 0 bases short and J 6 bases short, with 19 bases between. The CDR3 is 16 residues long. Germline V gene sequence: CDR1 SGHRS, CDR2 YFSETQ. The rearrangement joins TRBV5-1 to TRBJ2-7, with a weak D call TRBD2 (5 bases). Material for sequencing was cultured non-Tr1 T cells, either the whole culture or a sorted T cell fraction (not recorded which). The sequence was obtained from a human donor in good health. The CDR3 region has the DNA TGCGCCAGCAGCTTGGACTCGTTCATCGGAGGTGGCGAGCAGTACTTC. Translation: CASSLDSFIGGGEQYF. The complete variable domain, with remaining parts taken from reference TRBV5-1 and TRBJ2-7, reads KAGVTQTPRYLIKTRGQQVTLSCSPISGHRSVSWYQQTPGQGLQFLFEYFSETQRNKGNFPGRFSGRQFSNSRSEMNVSTLELGDSALYLCASSLDSFIGGGEQYFGPGTRLTVT.